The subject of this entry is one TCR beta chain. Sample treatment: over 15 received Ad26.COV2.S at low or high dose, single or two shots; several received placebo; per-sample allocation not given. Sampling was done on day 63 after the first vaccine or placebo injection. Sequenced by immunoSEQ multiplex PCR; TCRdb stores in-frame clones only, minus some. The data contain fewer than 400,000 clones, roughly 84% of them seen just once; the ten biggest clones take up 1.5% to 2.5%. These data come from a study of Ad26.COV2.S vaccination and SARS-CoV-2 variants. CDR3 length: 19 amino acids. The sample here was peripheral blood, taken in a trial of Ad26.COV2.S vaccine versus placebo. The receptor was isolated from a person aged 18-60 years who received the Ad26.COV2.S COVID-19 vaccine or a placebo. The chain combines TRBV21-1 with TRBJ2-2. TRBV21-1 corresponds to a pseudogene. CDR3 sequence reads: CASSKGLDWGPHGAGELFF. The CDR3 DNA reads TGTGCCAGCAGCAAAGGGTTGGATTGGGGTCCCCACGGCGCCGGGGAGCTGTTTTTT.